This T cell receptor (beta chain) is drawn from a study of blood T cell repertoires in COVID-19. Study-level information: Donors in the United States, Italy and Spain gave samples during acute or convalescent COVID-19. T cells, B-cell-depleted T cells, or PBMCs supplied cDNA or gDNA.

The germline CDR1 and CDR2 sequences are DFQATT and SNEGSKA (reference sequence). The CDR3 length is 11 residues. The germline V and J ends were trimmed by 5 bases and 7 bases, with 8 bases remaining between them. In the original workflow: Amplification with reference gene primers provided the estimates of nucleated cell counts. Repertoires were generated with immunoSEQ multiplex PCR, while TCRdb's copy carries only in-frame clones and drops some. V and J calls and clone size are copied from that table; D and trimming were computed from the DNA. The sample has approximately 200,000 clones, approximately 85% seen once. Recovered status applied to Cohort 3 donors who had two consecutive negative PCRs. It also applied to those with clearance or with symptom resolution.

V gene TRBV20-1 combines with J gene TRBJ1-4; no clear D gene. Sequencing was performed on PBMCs or T cells enriched from blood (not recorded which). This clonotype originated in a man aged 35-49 years who had recovered from COVID-19. In nucleotides, the CDR3 is TGCAGTGCTCCCCTGTTTGAAAAACTGTTTTTT. It translates to CSAPLFEKLFF.